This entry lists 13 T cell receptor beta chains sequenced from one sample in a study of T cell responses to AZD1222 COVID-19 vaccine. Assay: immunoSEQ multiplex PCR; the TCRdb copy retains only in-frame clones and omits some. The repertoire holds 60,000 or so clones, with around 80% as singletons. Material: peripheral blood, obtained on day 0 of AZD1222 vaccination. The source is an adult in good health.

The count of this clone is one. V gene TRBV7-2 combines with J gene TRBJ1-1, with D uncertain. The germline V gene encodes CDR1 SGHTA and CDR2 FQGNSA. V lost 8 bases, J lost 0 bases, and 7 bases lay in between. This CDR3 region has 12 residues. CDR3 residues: CASGTMNTEAFF. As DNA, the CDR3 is TGTGCCAGCGGCACTATGAACACTGAAGCTTTCTTT.

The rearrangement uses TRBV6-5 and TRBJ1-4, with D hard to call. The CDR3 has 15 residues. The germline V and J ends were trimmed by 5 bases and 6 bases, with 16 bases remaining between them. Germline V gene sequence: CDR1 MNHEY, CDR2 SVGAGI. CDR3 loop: CASSRSRALYEKLFF. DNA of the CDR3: TGTGCCAGCAGTCGCTCTAGGGCTTTGTATGAAAAACTGTTTTTT.

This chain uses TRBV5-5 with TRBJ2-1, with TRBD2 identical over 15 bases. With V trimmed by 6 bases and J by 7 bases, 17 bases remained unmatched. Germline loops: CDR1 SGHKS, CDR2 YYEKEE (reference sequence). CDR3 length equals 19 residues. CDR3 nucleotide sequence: TGTGCCAGCATCCTCCCTGGACTAGCGGGAGGGAGGGTCCTGAATGAGCAGTTCTTC. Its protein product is CASILPGLAGGRVLNEQFF.

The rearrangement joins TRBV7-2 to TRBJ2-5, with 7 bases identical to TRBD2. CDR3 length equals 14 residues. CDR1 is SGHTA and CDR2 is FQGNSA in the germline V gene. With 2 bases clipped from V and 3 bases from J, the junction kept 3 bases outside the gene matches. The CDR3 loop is CASSLRLAEETQYF. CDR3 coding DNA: TGTGCCAGCAGCTTAAGACTAGCAGAAGAGACCCAGTACTTC. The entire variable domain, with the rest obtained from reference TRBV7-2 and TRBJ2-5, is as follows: GAGVSQSPSNKVTEKGKDVELRCDPISGHTALYWYRQSLGQGLEFLIYFQGNSAPDKSGLPSDRFSAERTGGSVSTLTIQRTQQEDSAVYLCASSLRLAEETQYFGPGTRLLVL.

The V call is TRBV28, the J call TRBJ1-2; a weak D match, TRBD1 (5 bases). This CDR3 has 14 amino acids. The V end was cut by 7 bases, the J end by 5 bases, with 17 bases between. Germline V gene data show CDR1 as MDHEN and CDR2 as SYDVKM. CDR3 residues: CASTVGTVLYGYTF. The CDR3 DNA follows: TGTGCCAGCACCGTAGGGACGGTCCTATATGGCTACACCTTC.

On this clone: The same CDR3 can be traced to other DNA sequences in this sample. CDR3 region: CASSPRQGTYEQYV. CDR3 bases: TGTGCCAGCTCACCTCGACAGGGAACCTACGAGCAGTACGTC. This chain connects TRBV18 to TRBJ2-7; 7 nucleotides agree with TRBD1. The germline gives CDR1 KGHSH, CDR2 LQKENI. The CDR3 consists of 14 residues. V was pared by 3 bases and J by 2 bases, with 4 bases of the junction left unmatched.

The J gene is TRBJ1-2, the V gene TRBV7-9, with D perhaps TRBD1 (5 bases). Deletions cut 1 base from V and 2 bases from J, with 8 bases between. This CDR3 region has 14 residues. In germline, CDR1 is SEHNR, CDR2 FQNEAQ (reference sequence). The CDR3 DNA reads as TGTGCCAGCAGCTTAGTGGCAGGGAACTATGGCTACACCTTC. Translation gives CASSLVAGNYGYTF.

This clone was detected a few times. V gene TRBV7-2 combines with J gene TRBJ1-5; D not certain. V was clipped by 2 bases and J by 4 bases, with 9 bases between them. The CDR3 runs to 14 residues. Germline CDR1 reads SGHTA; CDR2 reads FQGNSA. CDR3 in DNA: TGTGCCAGCAGCTTATACGGCAGTAATCAGCCCCAGCATTTT. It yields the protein CASSLYGSNQPQHF.

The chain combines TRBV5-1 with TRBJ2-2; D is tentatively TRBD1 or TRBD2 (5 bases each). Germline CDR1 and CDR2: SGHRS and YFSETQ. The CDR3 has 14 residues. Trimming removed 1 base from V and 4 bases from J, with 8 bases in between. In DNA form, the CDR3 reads TGCGCCAGCAGCTTGTCCGGGACCACCGGGGAGCTGTTTTTT. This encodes CASSLSGTTGELFF.

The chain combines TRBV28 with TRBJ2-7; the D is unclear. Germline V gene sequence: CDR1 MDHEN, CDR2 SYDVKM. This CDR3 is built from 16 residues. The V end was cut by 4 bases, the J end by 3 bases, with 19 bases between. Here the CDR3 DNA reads TGTGCCAGCAGTTCCGCCTCGAGGCAAAACCACTACGAGCAGTACGTC. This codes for CASSSASRQNHYEQYV.

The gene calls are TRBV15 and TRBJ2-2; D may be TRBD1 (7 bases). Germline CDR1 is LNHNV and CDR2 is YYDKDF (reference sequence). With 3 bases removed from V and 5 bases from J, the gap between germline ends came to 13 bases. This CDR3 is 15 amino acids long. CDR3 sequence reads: CATSRGRGDTGELFF. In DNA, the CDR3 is TGTGCCACCAGCAGGGGCAGGGGGGATACCGGGGAGCTGTTTTTT.

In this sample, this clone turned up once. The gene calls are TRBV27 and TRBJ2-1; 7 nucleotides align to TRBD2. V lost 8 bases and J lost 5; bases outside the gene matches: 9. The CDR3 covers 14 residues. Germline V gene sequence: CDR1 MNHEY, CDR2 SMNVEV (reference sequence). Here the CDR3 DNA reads TGTGCCAGCTCCCTCGGGACTACCCACAATGAGCAGTTCTTC. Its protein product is CASSLGTTHNEQFF.

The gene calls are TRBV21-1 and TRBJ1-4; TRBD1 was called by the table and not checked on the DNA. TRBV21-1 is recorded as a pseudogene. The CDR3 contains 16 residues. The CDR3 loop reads CASSKGTDRAGEKLFF. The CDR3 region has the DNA TGTGCCAGCAGCAAAGGCACCGACAGGGCAGGGGAAAAACTGTTTTTT.